These 8 T cell receptor beta chains share one sample of origin, sequenced in a study of blood T cell repertoires in COVID-19. Libraries were prepared by immunoSEQ multiplex PCR; TCRdb keeps only in-frame clonotypes and omits some of them. The sample includes 88,000 or so clones, more than 70% of them seen just once. Sequenced: peripheral blood. The receptors here all came from a man aged 50 or older with acute or convalescent COVID-19.

This chain connects TRBV29-1 to TRBJ2-1; D may be TRBD1 (6 bases). In germline, CDR1 is SQVTM, CDR2 ANQGSEA. The CDR3 is 13 residues long. V shed 1 base and J shed 4 bases, with 8 bases lying between them. CDR3 protein: CSVEGDKYNEQFF. The CDR3 DNA follows: TGCAGCGTTGAAGGGGACAAATACAATGAGCAGTTCTTC.

This chain uses TRBV24-1 with TRBJ2-2, with 11 bases identical to TRBD2. CDR3 length: 17 amino acids. Per germline, CDR1 KGHDR and CDR2 SFDVKD. With 4 bases clipped from V and 5 bases from J, the junction kept 8 bases outside the gene matches. CDR3 sequence (DNA): TGTGCCACCAGTGACGCCACTAGCGGGAGATGGACCGGGGAGCTGTTTTTT. This sequence encodes CATSDATSGRWTGELFF.

V gene TRBV4-1 combines with J gene TRBJ1-2, with TRBD1 matching over 7 bases. The CDR3 is 15 residues long. With 0 bases clipped from V and 4 bases from J, the junction kept 5 bases outside the gene matches. Germline V lookup: CDR1 MGHRA, CDR2 YSYEKL. CDR3 nucleotides: TGCGCCAGCAGCCAAGATCAGGGACAGTCCTATGGCTACACCTTC. As protein: CASSQDQGQSYGYTF.

This chain connects TRBV4-1 to TRBJ1-5; no firm D call. Trimming took off 0 bases at V and 6 bases at J, with 15 bases between the two ends. Germline lookup yields CDR1 MGHRA and CDR2 YSYEKL. The CDR3 runs 16 residues. This CDR3 is CASSQESYGVSQPQHF. The DNA for the CDR3 is TGCGCCAGCAGCCAAGAATCGTACGGTGTGAGTCAGCCCCAGCATTTT.

J is TRBJ2-7 and V is TRBV24-1; 7 nucleotides align to TRBD1. The CDR3 sequence is 16 residues long. Per germline, CDR1 KGHDR and CDR2 SFDVKD. V gave up 4 bases and J gave up 2 bases; unmatched junction bases: 10. In nucleotides, the CDR3 is TGTGCCACCAGTGACCCCCGGACAGGTATGCCCTACGAGCAGTACTTC. Translating it yields CATSDPRTGMPYEQYF.

The chain uses TRBV6-5 and TRBJ2-7; TRBD2 aligns across 14 bases. The CDR3 spans 14 residues. Looked up from germline, CDR1 is MNHEY and CDR2 is SVGAGI. The trim removed 8 bases at V and 4 bases at J, leaving 4 bases unmatched. The CDR3 DNA follows: TGTGCCAGCTCGGGACTAGCGGGAGCATACGAGCAGTACTTC. Protein sequence: CASSGLAGAYEQYF.

The genes are TRBV15 and TRBJ2-2, with D unclear. Germline V gene sequence: CDR1 LNHNV, CDR2 YYDKDF (reference sequence). The V end was cut by 3 bases, the J end by 1 base, with 3 bases between. The CDR3 contains 13 residues. The CDR3 DNA reads as TGTGCCACCAGCAGCAGGAACACCGGGGAGCTGTTTTTT. Amino acid sequence: CATSSRNTGELFF.

This chain connects TRBV15 to TRBJ2-1, with D possibly matching TRBD2 (6 bases). The germline V gene encodes CDR1 LNHNV and CDR2 YYDKDF (reference sequence). Between the trimmed V and J ends, which lost 1 base and 5 bases, there was a span of 15 bases. CDR3 length: 16 residues. The CDR3 sequence is CATSRGWGGQNNEQFF. CDR3 nucleotides: TGTGCCACCAGCAGAGGGTGGGGAGGCCAAAACAATGAGCAGTTCTTC. Full variable domain (rest looked up from reference TRBV15 and TRBJ2-1): DAMVIQNPRYQVTQFGKPVTLSCSQTLNHNVMYWYQQKSSQAPKLLFHYYDKDFNNEADTPDNFQSRRPNTSFCFLDIRSPGLGDTAMYLCATSRGWGGQNNEQFFGPGTRLTVL.